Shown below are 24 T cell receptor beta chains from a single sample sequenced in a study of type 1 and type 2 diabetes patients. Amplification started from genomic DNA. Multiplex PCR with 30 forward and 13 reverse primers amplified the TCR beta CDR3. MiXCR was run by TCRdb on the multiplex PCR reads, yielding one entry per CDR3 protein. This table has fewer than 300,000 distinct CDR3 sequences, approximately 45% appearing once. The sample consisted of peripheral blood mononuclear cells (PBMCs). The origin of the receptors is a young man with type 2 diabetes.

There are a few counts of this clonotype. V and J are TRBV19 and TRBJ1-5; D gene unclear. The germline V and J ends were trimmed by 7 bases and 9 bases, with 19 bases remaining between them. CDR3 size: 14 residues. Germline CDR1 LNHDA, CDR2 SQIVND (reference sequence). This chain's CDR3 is CASTLGSVVGPQHF. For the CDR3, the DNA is TGTGCCAGTACCCTAGGGTCGGTAGTGGGGCCCCAGCATTTT. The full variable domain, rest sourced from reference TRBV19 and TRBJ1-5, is DGGITQSPKYLFRKEGQNVTLSCEQNLNHDAMYWYRQDPGQGLRLIYYSQIVNDFQKGDIAEGYSVSREKKESFPLTVTSAQKNPTAFYLCASTLGSVVGPQHFGDGTRLSIL.

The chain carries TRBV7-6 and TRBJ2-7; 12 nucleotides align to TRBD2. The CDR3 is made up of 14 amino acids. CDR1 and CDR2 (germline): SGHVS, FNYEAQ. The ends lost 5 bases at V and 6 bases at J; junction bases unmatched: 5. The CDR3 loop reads CASSQGTSGFEQYF. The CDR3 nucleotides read TGTGCCAGCAGCCAAGGGACTAGCGGGTTCGAGCAGTACTTC. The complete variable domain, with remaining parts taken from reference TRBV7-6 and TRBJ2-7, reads GAGVSQSPRYKVTKRGQDVALRCDPISGHVSLYWYRQALGQGPEFLTYFNYEAQQDKSGLPNDRFSAERPEGSISTLTIQRTEQRDSAMYRCASSQGTSGFEQYFGPGTRLTVT.

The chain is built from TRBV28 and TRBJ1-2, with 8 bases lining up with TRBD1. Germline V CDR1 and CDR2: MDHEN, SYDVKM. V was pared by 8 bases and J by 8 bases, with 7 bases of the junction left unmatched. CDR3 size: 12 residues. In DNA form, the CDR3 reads TGTGCCAGCGGGGGGACAGGCGACGGCTACACCTTC. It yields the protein CASGGTGDGYTF.

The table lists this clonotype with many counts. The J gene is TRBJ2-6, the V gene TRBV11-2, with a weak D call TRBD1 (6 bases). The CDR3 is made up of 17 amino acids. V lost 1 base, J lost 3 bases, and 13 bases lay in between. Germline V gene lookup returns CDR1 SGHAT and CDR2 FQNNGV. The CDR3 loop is CASSLVPGAGGANVLTF. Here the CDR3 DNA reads TGTGCCAGCAGCTTAGTTCCAGGGGCGGGTGGGGCCAACGTCCTGACTTTC.

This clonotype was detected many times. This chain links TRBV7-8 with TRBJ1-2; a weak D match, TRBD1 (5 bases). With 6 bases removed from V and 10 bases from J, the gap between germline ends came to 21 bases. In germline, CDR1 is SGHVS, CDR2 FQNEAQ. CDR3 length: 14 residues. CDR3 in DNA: TGTGCCAGCAGATCAGGGAGAGGGGATGGGCTCTACACCTTC. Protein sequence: CASRSGRGDGLYTF.

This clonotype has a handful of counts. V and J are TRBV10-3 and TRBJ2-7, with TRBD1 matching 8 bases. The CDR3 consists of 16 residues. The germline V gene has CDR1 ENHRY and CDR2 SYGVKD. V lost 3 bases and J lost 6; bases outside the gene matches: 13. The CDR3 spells CAISDSIRGRKSEQYF. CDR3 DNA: TGTGCCATCAGTGATTCGATCAGGGGGCGAAAAAGCGAGCAGTACTTC.

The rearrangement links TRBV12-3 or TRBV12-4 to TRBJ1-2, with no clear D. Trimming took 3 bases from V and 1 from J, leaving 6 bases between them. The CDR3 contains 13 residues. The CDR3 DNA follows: TGTGCCAGCAGTTTGGCCAGTAACTATGGCTACACCTTC. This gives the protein CASSLASNYGYTF.

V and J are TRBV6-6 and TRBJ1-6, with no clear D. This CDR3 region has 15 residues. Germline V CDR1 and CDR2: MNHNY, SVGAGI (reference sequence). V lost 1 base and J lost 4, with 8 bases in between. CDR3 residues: CASSYYGDYNSPLHF. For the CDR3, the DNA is TGTGCCAGCAGTTACTACGGGGATTATAATTCACCCCTCCACTTT.

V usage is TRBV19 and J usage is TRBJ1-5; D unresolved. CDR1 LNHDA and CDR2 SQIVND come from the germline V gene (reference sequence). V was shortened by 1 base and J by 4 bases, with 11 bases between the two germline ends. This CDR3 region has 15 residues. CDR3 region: CASSIGSVNNQPQHF. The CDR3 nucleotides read TGTGCCAGTAGTATAGGCTCGGTTAATAATCAGCCCCAGCATTTT.

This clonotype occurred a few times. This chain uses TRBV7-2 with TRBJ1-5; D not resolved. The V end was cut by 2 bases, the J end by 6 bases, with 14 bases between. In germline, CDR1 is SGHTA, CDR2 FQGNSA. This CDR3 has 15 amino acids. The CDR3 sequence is CASSLNVGSGQPQHF. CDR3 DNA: TGTGCCAGCAGCTTAAATGTGGGGAGTGGTCAGCCCCAGCATTTT. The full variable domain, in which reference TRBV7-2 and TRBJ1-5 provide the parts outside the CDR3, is GAGVSQSPSNKVTEKGKDVELRCDPISGHTALYWYRQSLGQGLEFLIYFQGNSAPDKSGLPSDRFSAERTGGSVSTLTIQRTQQEDSAVYLCASSLNVGSGQPQHFGDGTRLSIL.

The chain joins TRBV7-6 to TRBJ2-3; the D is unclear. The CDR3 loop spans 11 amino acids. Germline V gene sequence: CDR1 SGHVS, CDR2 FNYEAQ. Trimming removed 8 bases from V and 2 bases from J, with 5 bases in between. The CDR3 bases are TGTGCCAGCGGGGACACAGATACGCAGTATTTT. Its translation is CASGDTDTQYF.

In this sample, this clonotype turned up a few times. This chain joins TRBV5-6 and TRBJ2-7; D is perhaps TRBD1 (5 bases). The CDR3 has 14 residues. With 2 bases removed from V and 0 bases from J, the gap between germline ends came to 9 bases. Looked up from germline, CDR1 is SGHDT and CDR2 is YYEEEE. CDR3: CASSLAGYSYEQYF. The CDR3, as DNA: TGTGCCAGCAGCTTAGCAGGGTACTCCTACGAGCAGTACTTC.

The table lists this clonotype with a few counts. The DNA of the CDR3 is TGCAGTGCTAGAGACCGACAGGGGAACACAGATACGCAGTATTTT. This sequence encodes CSARDRQGNTDTQYF. The chain uses TRBV20-1 and TRBJ2-3; 8 bases are shared with TRBD1. CDR3 length: 15 residues. Germline CDR1 reads DFQATT; CDR2 reads SNEGSKA (reference sequence). The J segment lost 2 bases and the V segment lost 0 bases, leaving 4 bases of the junction unmatched.

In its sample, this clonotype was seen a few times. The CDR3 protein is CASSLTGTNSPLHF. The CDR3 DNA reads TGTGCCAGCAGCTTGACAGGGACTAATTCACCCCTCCACTTT. This chain uses TRBV7-2 with TRBJ1-6; 7 bases are a match to TRBD1. The V gene end was trimmed by 3 bases and the J gene end by 6 bases; junction bases not matched to a gene: 2. Per the germline V gene, CDR1 is SGHTA and CDR2 is FQGNSA. The CDR3 has 14 residues.

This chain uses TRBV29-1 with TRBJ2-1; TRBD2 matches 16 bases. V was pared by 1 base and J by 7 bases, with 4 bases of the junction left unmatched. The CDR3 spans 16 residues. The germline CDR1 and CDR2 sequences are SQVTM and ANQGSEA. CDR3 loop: CSVEGGTSGRGNEQFF. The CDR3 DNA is TGCAGCGTTGAAGGAGGGACTAGCGGGAGGGGGAATGAGCAGTTCTTC.

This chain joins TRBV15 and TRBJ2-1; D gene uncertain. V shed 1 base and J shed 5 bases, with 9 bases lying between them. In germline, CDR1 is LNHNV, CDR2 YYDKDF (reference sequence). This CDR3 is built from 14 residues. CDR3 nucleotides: TGTGCCACCAGCAGAGGTAGGCGTAACAATGAGCAGTTCTTC. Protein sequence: CATSRGRRNNEQFF.

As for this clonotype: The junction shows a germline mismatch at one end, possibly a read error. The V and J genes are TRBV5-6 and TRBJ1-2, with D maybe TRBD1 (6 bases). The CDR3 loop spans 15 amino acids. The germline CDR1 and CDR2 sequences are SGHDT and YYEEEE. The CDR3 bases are TGTGCCAGCGGCTTAGATCTAGGCCAGGGGTATGGCTACACCTTC. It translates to CASGLDLGQGYGYTF.

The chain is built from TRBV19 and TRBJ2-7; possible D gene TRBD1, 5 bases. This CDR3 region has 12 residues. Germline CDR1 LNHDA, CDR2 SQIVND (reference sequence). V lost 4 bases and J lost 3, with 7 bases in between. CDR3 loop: CASSTQGYEQYF. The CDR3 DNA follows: TGTGCCAGTAGTACGCAGGGCTACGAGCAGTACTTC.

The CDR3 DNA reads as TGTGCCAGCAGCAAACAGGGACTCGCAGGGGGGGAGACCCAGTACTTC. The encoded protein is CASSKQGLAGGETQYF. The J gene is TRBJ2-5, the V gene TRBV7-3; a weak D match, TRBD1 (7 bases). With 5 bases removed from V and 5 bases from J, the gap between germline ends came to 21 bases. Germline CDR1 SGHTA, CDR2 FQGTGA. This CDR3 has 16 amino acids.

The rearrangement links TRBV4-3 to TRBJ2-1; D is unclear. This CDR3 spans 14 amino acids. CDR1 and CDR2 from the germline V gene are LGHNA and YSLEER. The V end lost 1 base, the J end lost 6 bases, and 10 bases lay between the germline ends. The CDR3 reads CASSQVGTPNEQFF. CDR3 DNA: TGCGCCAGCAGCCAAGTAGGTACACCCAATGAGCAGTTCTTC.

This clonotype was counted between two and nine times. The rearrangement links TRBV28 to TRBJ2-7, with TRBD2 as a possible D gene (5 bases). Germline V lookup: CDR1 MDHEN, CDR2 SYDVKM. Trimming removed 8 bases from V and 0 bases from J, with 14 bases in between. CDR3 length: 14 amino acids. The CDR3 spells CASSRVRGSYEQYF. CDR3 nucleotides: TGTGCCAGCTCTCGGGTACGGGGCTCCTACGAGCAGTACTTC.

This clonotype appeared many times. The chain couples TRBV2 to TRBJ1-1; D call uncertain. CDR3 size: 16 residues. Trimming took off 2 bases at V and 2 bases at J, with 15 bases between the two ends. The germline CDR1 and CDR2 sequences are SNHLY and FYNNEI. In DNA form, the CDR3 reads TGTGCCAGCAGTGAATCGACGCCCATTCCCAACACTGAAGCTTTCTTT. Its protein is CASSESTPIPNTEAFF.

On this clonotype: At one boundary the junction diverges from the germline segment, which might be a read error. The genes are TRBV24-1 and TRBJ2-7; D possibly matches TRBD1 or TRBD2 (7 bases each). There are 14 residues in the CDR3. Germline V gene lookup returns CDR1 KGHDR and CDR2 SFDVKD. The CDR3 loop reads CATSGGQGGNEQCF. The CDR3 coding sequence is TGTGCCACCAGTGGCGGGCAGGGGGGGAACGAGCAGTGCTTC.

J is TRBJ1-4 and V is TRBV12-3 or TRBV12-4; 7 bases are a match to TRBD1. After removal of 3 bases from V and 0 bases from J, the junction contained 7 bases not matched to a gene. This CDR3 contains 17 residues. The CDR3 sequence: CASSLVRGIATNEKLFF. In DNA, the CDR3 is TGTGCCAGCAGTTTGGTCAGGGGGATTGCAACTAATGAAAAACTGTTTTTT.